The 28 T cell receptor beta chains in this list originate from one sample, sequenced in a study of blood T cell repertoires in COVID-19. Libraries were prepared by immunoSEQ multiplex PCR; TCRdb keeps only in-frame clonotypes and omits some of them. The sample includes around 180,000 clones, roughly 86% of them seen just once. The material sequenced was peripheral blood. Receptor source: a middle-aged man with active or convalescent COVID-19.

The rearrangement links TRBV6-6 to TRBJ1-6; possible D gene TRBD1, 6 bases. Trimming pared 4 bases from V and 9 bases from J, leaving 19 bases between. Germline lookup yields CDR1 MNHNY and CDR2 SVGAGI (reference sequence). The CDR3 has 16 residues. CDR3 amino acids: CASSLTQGKKTSPLHF. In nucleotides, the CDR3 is TGTGCCAGCAGTTTGACCCAGGGGAAGAAGACTTCACCCCTCCACTTT.

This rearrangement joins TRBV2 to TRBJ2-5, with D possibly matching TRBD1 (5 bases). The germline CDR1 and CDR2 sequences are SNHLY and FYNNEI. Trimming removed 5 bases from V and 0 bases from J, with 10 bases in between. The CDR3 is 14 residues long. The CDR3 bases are TGTGCCAGCAGTACCGACAGATACCAAGAGACCCAGTACTTC. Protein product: CASSTDRYQETQYF.

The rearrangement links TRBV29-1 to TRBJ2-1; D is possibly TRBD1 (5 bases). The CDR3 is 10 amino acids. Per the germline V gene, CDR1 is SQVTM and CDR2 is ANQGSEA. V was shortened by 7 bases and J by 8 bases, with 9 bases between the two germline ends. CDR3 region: CSAGHDEQFF. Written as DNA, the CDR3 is TGCAGCGCCGGACACGATGAGCAGTTCTTC.

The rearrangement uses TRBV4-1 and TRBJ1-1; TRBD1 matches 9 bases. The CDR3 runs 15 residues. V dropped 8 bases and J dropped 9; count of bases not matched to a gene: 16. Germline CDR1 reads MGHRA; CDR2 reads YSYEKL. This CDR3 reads CASRQPGQGLRQAFF. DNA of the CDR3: TGCGCCAGCCGTCAGCCCGGACAGGGGCTAAGGCAAGCTTTCTTT.

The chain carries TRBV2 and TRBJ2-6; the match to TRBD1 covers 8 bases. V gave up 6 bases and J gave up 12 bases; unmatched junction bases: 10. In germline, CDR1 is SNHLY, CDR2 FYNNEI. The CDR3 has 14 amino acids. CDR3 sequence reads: CASSERQGMGVLTF. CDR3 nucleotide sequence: TGTGCCAGCAGCGAGAGACAGGGGATGGGCGTCCTGACTTTC.

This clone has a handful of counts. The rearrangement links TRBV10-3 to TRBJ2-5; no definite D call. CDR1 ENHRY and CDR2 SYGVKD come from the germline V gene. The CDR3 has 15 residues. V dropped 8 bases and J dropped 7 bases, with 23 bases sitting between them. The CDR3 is CAIGQTEPDRGTQYF. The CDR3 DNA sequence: TGTGCCATCGGTCAGACGGAGCCCGATCGAGGGACCCAGTACTTC.

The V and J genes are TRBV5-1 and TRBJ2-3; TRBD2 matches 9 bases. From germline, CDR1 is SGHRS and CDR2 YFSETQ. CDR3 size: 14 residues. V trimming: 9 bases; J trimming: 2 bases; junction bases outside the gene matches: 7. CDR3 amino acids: CATKAGGSTDTQYF. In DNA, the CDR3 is TGCGCCACAAAAGCGGGGGGCTCCACAGATACGCAGTATTTT.

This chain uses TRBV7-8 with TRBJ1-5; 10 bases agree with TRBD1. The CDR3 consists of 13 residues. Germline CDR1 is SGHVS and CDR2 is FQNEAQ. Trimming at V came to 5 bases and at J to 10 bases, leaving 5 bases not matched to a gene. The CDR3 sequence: CASSEDRGQPQHF. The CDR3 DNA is TGTGCCAGCAGCGAAGACAGGGGGCAACCCCAGCATTTT.

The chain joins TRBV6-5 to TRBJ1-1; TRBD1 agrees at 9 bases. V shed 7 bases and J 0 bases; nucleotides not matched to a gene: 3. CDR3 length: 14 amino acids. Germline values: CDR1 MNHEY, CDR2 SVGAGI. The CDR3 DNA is TGTGCCAGCAAAGGACAGGGGATGAACACTGAAGCTTTCTTT. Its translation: CASKGQGMNTEAFF.

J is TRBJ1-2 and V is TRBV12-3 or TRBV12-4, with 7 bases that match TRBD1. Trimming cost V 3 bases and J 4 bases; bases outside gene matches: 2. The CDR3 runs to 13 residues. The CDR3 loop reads CASSLHRGYGYTF. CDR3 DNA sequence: TGTGCCAGCAGTTTGCACAGGGGCTATGGCTACACCTTC.

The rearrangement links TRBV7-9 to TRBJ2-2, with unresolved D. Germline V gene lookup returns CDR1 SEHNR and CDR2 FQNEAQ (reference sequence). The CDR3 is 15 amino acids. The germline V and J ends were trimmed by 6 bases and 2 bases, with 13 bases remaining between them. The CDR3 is CASSLEVLNTGELFF. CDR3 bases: TGTGCCAGCAGTCTAGAGGTACTTAACACCGGGGAGCTGTTTTTT.

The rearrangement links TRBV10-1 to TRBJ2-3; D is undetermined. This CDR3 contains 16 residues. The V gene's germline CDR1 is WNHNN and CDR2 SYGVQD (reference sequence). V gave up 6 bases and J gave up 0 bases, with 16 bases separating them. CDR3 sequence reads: CASSPYASVSTDTQYF. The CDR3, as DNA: TGCGCCAGCAGCCCTTACGCGTCGGTTAGCACAGATACGCAGTATTTT.

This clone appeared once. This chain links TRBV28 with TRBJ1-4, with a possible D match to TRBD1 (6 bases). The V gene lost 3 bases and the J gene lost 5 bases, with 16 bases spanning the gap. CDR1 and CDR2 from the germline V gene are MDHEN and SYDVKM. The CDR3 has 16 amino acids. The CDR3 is CASSFAFGQKNEKLFF. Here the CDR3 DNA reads TGTGCCAGCAGTTTCGCCTTCGGACAGAAAAATGAAAAACTGTTTTTT. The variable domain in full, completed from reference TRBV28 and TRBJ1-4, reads DVKVTQSSRYLVKRTGEKVFLECVQDMDHENMFWYRQDPGLGLRLIYFSYDVKMKEKGDIPEGYSVSREKKERFSLILESASTNQTSMYLCASSFAFGQKNEKLFFGSGTQLSVL.

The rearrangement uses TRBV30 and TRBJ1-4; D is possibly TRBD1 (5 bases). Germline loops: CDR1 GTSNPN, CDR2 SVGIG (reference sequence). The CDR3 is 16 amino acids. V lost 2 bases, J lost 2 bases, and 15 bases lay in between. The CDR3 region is CAWSRGIGSTNEKLFF. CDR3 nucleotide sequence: TGTGCCTGGAGTCGGGGGATCGGCTCTACTAATGAAAAACTGTTTTTT.

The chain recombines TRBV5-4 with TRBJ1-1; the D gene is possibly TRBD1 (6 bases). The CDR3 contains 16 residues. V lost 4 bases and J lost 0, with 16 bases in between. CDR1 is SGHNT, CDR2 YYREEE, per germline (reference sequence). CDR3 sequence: CASSPEPDRMNTEAFF. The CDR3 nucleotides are TGTGCCAGCAGCCCGGAACCGGACAGAATGAACACTGAAGCTTTCTTT.

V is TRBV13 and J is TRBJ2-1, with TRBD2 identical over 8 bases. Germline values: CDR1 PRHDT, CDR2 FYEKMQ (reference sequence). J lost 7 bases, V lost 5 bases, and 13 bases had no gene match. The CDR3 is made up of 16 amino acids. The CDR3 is CASSPRSGGFRNEQFF. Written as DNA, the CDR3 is TGTGCCAGCAGCCCAAGAAGCGGGGGCTTCAGGAATGAGCAGTTCTTC.

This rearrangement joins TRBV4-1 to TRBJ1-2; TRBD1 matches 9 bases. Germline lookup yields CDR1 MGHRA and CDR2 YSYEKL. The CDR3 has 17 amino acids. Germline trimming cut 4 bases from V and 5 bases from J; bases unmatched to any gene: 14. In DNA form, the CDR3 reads TGCGCCAGCAGCCCCAGGACAGGGGCGGATTCCGGGTATGGCTACACCTTC. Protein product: CASSPRTGADSGYGYTF.

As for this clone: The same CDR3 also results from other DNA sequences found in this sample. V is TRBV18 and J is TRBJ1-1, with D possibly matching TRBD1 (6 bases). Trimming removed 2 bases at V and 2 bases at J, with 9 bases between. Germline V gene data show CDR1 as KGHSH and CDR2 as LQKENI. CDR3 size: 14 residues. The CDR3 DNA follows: TGTGCCAGCTCACCAACAGGGTCAAACACTGAAGCTTTCTTT. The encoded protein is CASSPTGSNTEAFF. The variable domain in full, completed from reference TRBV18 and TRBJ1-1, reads NAGVMQNPRHLVRRRGQEARLRCSPMKGHSHVYWYRQLPEEGLKFMVYLQKENIIDESGMPKERFSAEFPKEGPSILRIQQVVRGDSAAYFCASSPTGSNTEAFFGQGTRLTVV.

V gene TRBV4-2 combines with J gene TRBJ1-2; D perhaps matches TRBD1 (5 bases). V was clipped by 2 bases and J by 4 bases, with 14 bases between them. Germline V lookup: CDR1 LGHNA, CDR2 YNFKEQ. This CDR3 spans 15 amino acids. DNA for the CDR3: TGTGCCAGCAGCCAAACCCAGGGCCAGGGCTATGGCTACACCTTC. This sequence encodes CASSQTQGQGYGYTF.

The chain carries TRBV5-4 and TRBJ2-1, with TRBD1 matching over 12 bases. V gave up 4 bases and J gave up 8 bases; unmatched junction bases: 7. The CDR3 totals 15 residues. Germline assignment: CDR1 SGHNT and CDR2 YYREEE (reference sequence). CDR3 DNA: TGTGCCAGCAGCCTATGGGACAGGGGGCTCCATGAGCAGTTCTTC. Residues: CASSLWDRGLHEQFF.

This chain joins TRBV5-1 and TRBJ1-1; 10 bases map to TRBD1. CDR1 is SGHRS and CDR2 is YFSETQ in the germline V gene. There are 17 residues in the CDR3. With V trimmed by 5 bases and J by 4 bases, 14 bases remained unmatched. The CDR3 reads CASSVVAGTGESTEAFF. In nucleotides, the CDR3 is TGCGCCAGCAGTGTTGTTGCCGGGACAGGGGAGAGCACTGAAGCTTTCTTT.

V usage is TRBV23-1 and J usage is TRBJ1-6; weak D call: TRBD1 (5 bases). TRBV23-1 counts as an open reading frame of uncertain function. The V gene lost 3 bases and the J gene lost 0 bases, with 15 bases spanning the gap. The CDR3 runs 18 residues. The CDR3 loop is CASSHQGQVLSYNSPLHF. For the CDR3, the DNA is TGCGCCAGCAGTCACCAAGGACAAGTTCTCTCCTATAATTCACCCCTCCACTTT.

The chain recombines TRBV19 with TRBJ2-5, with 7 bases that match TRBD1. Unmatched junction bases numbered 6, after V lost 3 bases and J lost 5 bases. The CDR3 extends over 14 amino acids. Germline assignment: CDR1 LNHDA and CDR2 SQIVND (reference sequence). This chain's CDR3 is CASSMGQRSETQYF. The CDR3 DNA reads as TGTGCCAGTAGTATGGGACAGCGATCGGAGACCCAGTACTTC.

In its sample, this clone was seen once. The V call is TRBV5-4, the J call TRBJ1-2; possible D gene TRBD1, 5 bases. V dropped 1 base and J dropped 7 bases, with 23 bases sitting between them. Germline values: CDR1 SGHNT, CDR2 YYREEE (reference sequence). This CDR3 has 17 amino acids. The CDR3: CASSLLTGAGGLSGYTF. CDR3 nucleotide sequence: TGTGCCAGCAGCTTGTTAACAGGCGCAGGCGGTCTGAGTGGCTACACCTTC.

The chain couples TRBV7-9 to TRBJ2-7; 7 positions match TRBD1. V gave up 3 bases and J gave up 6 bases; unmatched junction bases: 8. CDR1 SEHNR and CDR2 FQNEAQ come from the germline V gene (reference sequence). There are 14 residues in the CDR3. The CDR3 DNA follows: TGTGCCAGCAGCTTGCAGGGGGATCTGGGCGAGCAGTACTTC. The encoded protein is CASSLQGDLGEQYF.

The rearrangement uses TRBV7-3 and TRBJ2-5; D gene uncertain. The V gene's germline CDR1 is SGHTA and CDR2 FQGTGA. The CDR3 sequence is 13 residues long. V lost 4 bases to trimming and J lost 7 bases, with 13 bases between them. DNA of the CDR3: TGTGCCAGCAGCTCGACCCAAACGGGGACCCAGTACTTC. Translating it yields CASSSTQTGTQYF. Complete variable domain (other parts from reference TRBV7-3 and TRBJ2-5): GAGVSQTPSNKVTEKGKYVELRCDPISGHTALYWYRQSLGQGPEFLIYFQGTGAADDSGLPNDRFFAVRPEGSVSTLKIQRTERGDSAVYLCASSSTQTGTQYFGPGTRLLVL.

The CDR3 coding sequence is TGTGCCAGCAGCTTGGCGGGTGGCTCAGGGAACATTCAGTACTTC. Translated: CASSLAGGSGNIQYF. This chain links TRBV5-6 with TRBJ2-4, with D perhaps TRBD1 (5 bases). V was cut by 0 bases and J by 7 bases, with 14 bases left in between. The CDR3 contains 15 residues. CDR1 is SGHDT, CDR2 YYEEEE, per germline.

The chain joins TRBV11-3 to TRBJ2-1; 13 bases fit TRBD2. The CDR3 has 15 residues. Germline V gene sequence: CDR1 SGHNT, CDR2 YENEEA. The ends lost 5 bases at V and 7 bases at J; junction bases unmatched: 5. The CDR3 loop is CASSLLAGGHNEQFF. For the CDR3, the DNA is TGTGCCAGCAGCCTACTAGCGGGGGGGCATAATGAGCAGTTCTTC.